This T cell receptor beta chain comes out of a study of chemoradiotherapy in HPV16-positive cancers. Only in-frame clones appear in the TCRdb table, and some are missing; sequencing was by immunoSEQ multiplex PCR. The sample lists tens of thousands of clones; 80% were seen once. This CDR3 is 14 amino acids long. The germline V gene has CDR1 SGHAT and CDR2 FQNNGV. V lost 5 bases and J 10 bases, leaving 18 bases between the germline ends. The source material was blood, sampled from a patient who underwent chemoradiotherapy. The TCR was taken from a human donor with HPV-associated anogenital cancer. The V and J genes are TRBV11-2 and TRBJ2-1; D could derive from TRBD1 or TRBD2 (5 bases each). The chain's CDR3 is CASSELGTPREQFF. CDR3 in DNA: TGTGCCAGCAGCGAACTCGGGACCCCGAGAGAGCAGTTCTTC. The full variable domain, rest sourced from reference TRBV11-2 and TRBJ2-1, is EAGVAQSPRYKIIEKRQSVAFWCNPISGHATLYWYQQILGQGPKLLIQFQNNGVVDDSQLPKDRFSAERLKGVDSTLKIQPAKLEDSAVYLCASSELGTPREQFFGPGTRLTVL.